The rows below give T cell receptor beta chains drawn from one sample of a study of blood T cell repertoires in COVID-19. This table comes from immunoSEQ multiplex PCR, and its TCRdb copy is limited to in-frame clones, with some not included. The table has 75,000 to 85,000 clones, around 84% seen once. Sequenced material: peripheral blood. Every receptor here comes from a man in his 60s with COVID-19, enrolled during active disease. Both conserved end residues are part of each CDR3. A D gene is named only where the DNA matches it firmly. Expanded clones get a size class; other rows say once, few or many, or leave the size out.

NA	TRBV2	NA	TRBJ2-5	TGTGCCAGCACCACACACGAGACCCAGTACTTC	CASTTHETQYF
NA	TRBV6-5	TRBD2	TRBJ2-1	TGTGCCAGCAGGGAGGGACTAGCGGGAGTTTATGAGCAGTTCTTC	CASREGLAGVYEQFF
NA	TRBV9	NA	TRBJ2-3	TGTGCCAGCACCCCGGCCGGGGAGGTTACAGATACGCAGTATTTT	CASTPAGEVTDTQYF
few	TRBV7-9	NA	TRBJ2-5	TGTGCCAGCAGCTCTACAGCGGACCCTAGGTACCAAGAGACCCAGTACTTC	CASSSTADPRYQETQYF
NA	TRBV7-9	TRBD1	TRBJ1-6	TGTGCCAGCAGCCCAACGACAGGGTATAATTCACCCCTCCACTTT	CASSPTTGYNSPLHF
NA	TRBV4-2	TRBD2	TRBJ2-7	TGTGCCAGCAGCCAAGATACAAGCGGGGGGTACGAGCAGTACTTC	CASSQDTSGGYEQYF
NA	TRBV3-1/TRBV3-2	NA	TRBJ2-7	TGTGCCAGCAGCCAAGATTCTTCCGAGCAGTACTTC	CASSQDSSEQYF
NA	TRBV5-1	TRBD1	TRBJ2-7	TGCGCCAGCAGCTTTGGTTATGGGGACAGGGCCTCCTACGAGCAGTACTTC	CASSFGYGDRASYEQYF
NA	TRBV7-3	NA	TRBJ1-1	TGTGCCAGCAGCCGGTTGACAGCGAACACTGAAGCTTTCTTT	CASSRLTANTEAFF
NA	TRBV5-1	NA	TRBJ2-7	TGCGCCAGCAGCTTGGCGGGAGAAGTGTACGAGCAGTACTTC	CASSLAGEVYEQYF
NA	TRBV3-1/TRBV3-2	NA	TRBJ2-1	TGTGCCAGCAGCCAAGATTGGAGGGGTAGGAATGAGCAGTTCTTC	CASSQDWRGRNEQFF
NA	TRBV4-2	TRBD1	TRBJ1-2	TGTGCCAGCAGCCAAGACGGGACAGGGTATGGCTACACCTTC	CASSQDGTGYGYTF
NA	TRBV19	TRBD1	TRBJ1-4	TGTGCCAGTAGTTCCACAGGGGTCGGAGAAAAACTGTTTTTT	CASSSTGVGEKLFF
NA	TRBV25-1	TRBD1	TRBJ2-7	TGTGCCAGCAGCCAAGGGGGACAGGGGGTATACGAGCAGTACTTC	CASSQGGQGVYEQYF
NA	TRBV7-3	TRBD1	TRBJ2-1	TGTGCCAGCAGCGGCCACGGGACAGGGGTTGTTAATGAGCAGTTCTTC	CASSGHGTGVVNEQFF
NA	TRBV6-6	NA	TRBJ2-2	TGTGCCAGCAGTTACCCGCGAGAAAACACCGGGGAGCTGTTTTTT	CASSYPRENTGELFF
once	TRBV24-1	NA	TRBJ2-2	TGTGCCACCAGTGATTTTGCGGCTTCGAACACCGGGGAGCTGTTTTTT	CATSDFAASNTGELFF
NA	TRBV9	NA	TRBJ2-3	TGTGCCAGCAGCGTAGAACAGGGAACAGATACGCAGTATTTT	CASSVEQGTDTQYF
NA	TRBV18	NA	TRBJ2-2	TGTGCCAGCTCACCAGGTGGATGGAGAGAGCTGTTTTTT	CASSPGGWRELFF
NA	TRBV28	TRBD1	TRBJ1-2	TGTGCCAGCAGTTCATCAGGAGGGGGGACAGGTTTTGATGGCTACACCTTC	CASSSSGGGTGFDGYTF
NA	TRBV9	TRBD1	TRBJ1-6	TGTGCCAGCAGCGCCGGACAGGGCGGGAATTCACCCCTCCACTTT	CASSAGQGGNSPLHF
NA	TRBV24-1	NA	TRBJ2-1	TGTGCCACCAGTGCAAATTTTGACAGTTACAATGAGCAGTTCTTC	CATSANFDSYNEQFF
NA	TRBV5-4	TRBD1	TRBJ1-1	TGTGCCAGCAGCTTGGCCCGACAGGGGAACACTGAAGCTTTCTTT	CASSLARQGNTEAFF
NA	TRBV6-5	TRBD1	TRBJ2-2	TGTGCCAGCAGAGGACAGGGGGCGTCTCCCGGGGAGCTGTTTTTT	CASRGQGASPGELFF
NA	TRBV11-2	TRBD2	TRBJ2-1	TGTGCCAGCAGCTTAAGACTAGCGGGGAGCTCCTACAATGAGCAGTTCTTC	CASSLRLAGSSYNEQFF
NA	TRBV24-1	NA	TRBJ2-1	TGTGCCACCAGTGATTCCGACAGGACCTACAATGAGCAGTTCTTC	CATSDSDRTYNEQFF
NA	TRBV7-2	TRBD2	TRBJ2-7	TGTGCCAGCAGCTTAGAGGAGCGGGGAGAGCAGTACTTC	CASSLEERGEQYF
NA	TRBV18	NA	TRBJ2-2	TGTGCCAGCTCACACTCGAACACCGGGGAGCTGTTTTTT	CASSHSNTGELFF
NA	TRBV10-1	TRBD1	TRBJ2-6	TGCGCCAGCAGTAAACAGGGGACCGGGGCCAACGTCCTGACTTTC	CASSKQGTGANVLTF
NA	TRBV19	NA	TRBJ1-1	TGTGCCAGTAGTATCCCAGGACAGTTTCGGACTGAAGCTTTCTTT	CASSIPGQFRTEAFF
few	TRBV6-5	NA	TRBJ2-7	TGTGCCAGCAGCCCCTGGGGGGATACCAACGAGCAGTACTTC	CASSPWGDTNEQYF
NA	TRBV20-1	NA	TRBJ2-7	TGCAGTGCTAGCCCGGCCTACGAGCAGTACTTC	CSASPAYEQYF
NA	TRBV20-1	TRBD2	TRBJ2-5	TGCAGTGCTAGTGTTAGCGGGAGCACAGAGACCCAGTACTTC	CSASVSGSTETQYF
NA	TRBV5-4	NA	TRBJ1-2	TGTGCCAGCAGCTACGACAGTGCCTATGGCTACACCTTC	CASSYDSAYGYTF
NA	TRBV6-5	NA	TRBJ2-5	TGTGCCAGCAGGCCAGGACTCAGCAGAGAGACCCAGTACTTC	CASRPGLSRETQYF
NA	TRBV30	TRBD2	TRBJ2-5	TGTGCCTGGAGTGTCACTAGCGCGACCCAGTACTTC	CAWSVTSATQYF
NA	TRBV12-3/TRBV12-4	NA	TRBJ2-7	TGTGCCAGCAGTCGGGAAGGGGGCGAGCAGTACTTC	CASSREGGEQYF
NA	TRBV19	TRBD1	TRBJ1-1	TGTGCCAGTAGTACCTCGGGACAGGGGAGGGACACTGAAGCTTTCTTT	CASSTSGQGRDTEAFF
NA	TRBV7-3	NA	TRBJ2-1	TGTGCCAGCAGCCTCCAGAGTTCCAGGGAGCAGTTCTTC	CASSLQSSREQFF
NA	TRBV6-5	TRBD2	TRBJ2-2	TGTGCCAGCAGTTTATTAGCGGGGACCGGGGAGCTGTTTTTT	CASSLLAGTGELFF
NA	TRBV7-7	NA	TRBJ2-1	TGTGCCAGCAGCTTATTACAGAGCAATGAGCAGTTCTTC	CASSLLQSNEQFF
NA	TRBV9	TRBD2	TRBJ2-1	TGTGCCAGCAGCGCAGCGGGGTTTTACAATGAGCAGTTCTTC	CASSAAGFYNEQFF
NA	TRBV3-1/TRBV3-2	NA	TRBJ1-1	TGTGCCAGCAGCAACTGGGGGGGAATGGCTTTCTTT	CASSNWGGMAFF